This T cell receptor (beta chain) is drawn from a study of early T cells in non-severe SARS-CoV-2 infection (dated by TCRdb to the early 2020s). In the study overall: TCR sequencing used bulk RNA from unsorted whole blood, so alpha and beta chains could not be paired.

In this sample, this clonotype turned up a few times. Its cognate antigen has yet to be identified. Within one base of it there is no much larger clone, and no base qualities were kept. The library was produced with 5' RACE. Sequencing instrument: NextSeq 500. In the TCR library protocol, unique molecular identifiers were attached to individual cDNA molecules to correct for PCR bias and sequencing error. Both TCR alpha and beta chains were sequenced, and tight co-correlation was observed between alpha and beta sequence abundances in each sample. The authors processed their data as follows. Decombinator V4 was used to annotate TCR sequences for V gene, J gene and CDR3. TCRs were defined as expanded if a significant change between any two time points was detected under a Poisson model with p below 0.0001. TCR abundances were normalised to the total number of TCRs sequenced per sample and expressed as counts per million. TRAV1-2 paired with TRAJ12, TRAJ20 or TRAJ33 defined MAIT TCRs, while TRAV10 paired with TRAJ18 defined iNKT TCRs. VDJdb, accessed 1 November 2021, was searched for CMV, EBV and SARS-CoV-2 annotated TCRs, excluding TCRs annotated for multiple antigens. TCRdb reprocessing: public reads trimmed at Q25 with fastp, clones called with MiXCR, in-frame beta chains kept. Each entry is one CDR3 protein sequence, shown with its most common DNA and genes. The V and J calls follow TCRdb's processing rather than the paper's. The sample table holds more than 35,000 distinct CDR3 sequences, of which approximately 5% were seen once. Around a quarter of the sample is in the top ten clones.

CDR1 and CDR2, per the germline V gene, are SGHVS and FNYEAQ. Ends trimmed: V by 4 bases, J by 4 bases; bases unmatched to a gene: 14. The CDR3 holds 18 amino acids from the cysteine to the phenylalanine. The read is trimmed to its CDR3 DNA, 54 bases read in frame from base 1. The study was a case-control design nested within a healthcare worker cohort in London, UK, with weekly nasopharyngeal swab PCR tests and blood sampling. Healthcare workers were recruited during the week of the UK lockdown, between 23 and 31 March 2020, and followed weekly for up to 16 weeks. What the work shows at the level of the full study, not this receptor alone: VDJdb matching was skewed toward anti-spike CD8 responses and likely underestimated virus-specific expansions by missing private and CD4 specificities.

This TCR was sampled from an adult who was a healthcare worker with PCR-confirmed SARS-CoV-2 infection or an uninfected control (not recorded which). Recombination linked TRBV7-6 to TRBJ2-3, with 10 bases in between that match TRBD2. The sample consisted of whole blood. For the CDR3, the sequence is CASSSFPSGSPSADTQYF. In nucleotides, the sequence is TGTGCCAGCAGCTCGTTCCCTAGCGGGAGTCCGTCGGCAGATACGCAGTATTTT.